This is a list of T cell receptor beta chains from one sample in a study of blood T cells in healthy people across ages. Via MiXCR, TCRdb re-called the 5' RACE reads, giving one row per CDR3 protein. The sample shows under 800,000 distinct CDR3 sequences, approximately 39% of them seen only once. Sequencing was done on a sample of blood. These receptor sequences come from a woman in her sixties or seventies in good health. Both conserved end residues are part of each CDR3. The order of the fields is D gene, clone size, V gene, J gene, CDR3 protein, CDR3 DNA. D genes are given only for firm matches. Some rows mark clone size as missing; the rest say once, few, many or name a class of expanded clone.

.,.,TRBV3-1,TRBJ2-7,CASSQVVRAPYEQYF,TGTGCCAGCAGCCAAGTGGTTCGGGCTCCCTACGAGCAGTACTTC
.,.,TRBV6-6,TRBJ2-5,CASSYGVRSSRETQYF,TGTGCCAGCAGTTACGGGGTGAGGAGCTCCCGAGAGACCCAGTACTTC
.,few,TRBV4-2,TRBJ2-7,CASSQELVPPEQYF,TGTGCCAGCAGCCAAGAACTAGTCCCCCCCGAGCAGTACTTC
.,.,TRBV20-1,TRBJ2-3,CSARGGANGGTDTQYF,TGCAGTGCTAGAGGGGGGGCTAACGGGGGCACAGATACGCAGTATTTT
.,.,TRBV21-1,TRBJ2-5,CASSTALGLAGEETQYF,TGTGCCAGCAGCACAGCCCTGGGACTAGCGGGGGAAGAGACCCAGTACTTC
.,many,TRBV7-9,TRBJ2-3,CASSLSLAVDTQYF,TGTGCCAGCAGCTTATCACTAGCTGTAGATACGCAGTATTTT
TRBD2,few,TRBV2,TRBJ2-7,CASSLGTSGGYEQYF,TGTGCCAGCAGTTTAGGGACTAGCGGGGGCTACGAGCAGTACTTC
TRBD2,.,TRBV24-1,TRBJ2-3,CATSEGSGAPTDTQYF,TGTGCCACCAGTGAGGGGAGCGGGGCGCCCACAGATACGCAGTATTTT
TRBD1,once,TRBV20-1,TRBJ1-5,CSAGTGRLSNQPQHF,TGCAGTGCCGGGACAGGGAGGTTGAGCAATCAGCCCCAGCATTTT
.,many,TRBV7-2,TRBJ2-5,CASSSYSAQETQYF,TGTGCCAGCAGCTCCTACAGTGCGCAAGAGACCCAGTACTTC
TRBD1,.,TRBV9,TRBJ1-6,CASSPDRQGPIYNSPLHF,TGTGCCAGCAGCCCAGACAGACAGGGGCCCATCTATAATTCACCCCTCCACTTT
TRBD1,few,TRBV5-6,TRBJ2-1,CASSLTGALYNEQFF,TGTGCCAGCAGCTTGACAGGGGCCCTCTACAATGAGCAGTTCTTC
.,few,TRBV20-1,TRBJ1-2,CSARDHGYGYTF,TGCAGTGCTAGAGATCATGGCTATGGCTACACCTTC
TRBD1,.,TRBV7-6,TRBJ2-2,CASSKGQTFGELFF,TGTGCCAGCAGCAAGGGACAGACCTTCGGGGAGCTGTTTTTT
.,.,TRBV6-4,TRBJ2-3,CASSDAGGGSDTQYF,TGTGCCAGCAGTGACGCGGGCGGGGGCTCAGATACGCAGTATTTT
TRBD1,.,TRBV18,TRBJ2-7,CASSPQGAYNEQYF,TGTGCCAGCTCACCACAGGGGGCCTACAATGAGCAGTACTTC
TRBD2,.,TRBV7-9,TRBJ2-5,CASSLALGLAGEETQYF,TGTGCCAGCAGCTTAGCCTTAGGACTAGCGGGGGAAGAGACCCAGTACTTC
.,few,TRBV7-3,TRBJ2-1,CASSTTARREQFF,TGTGCCAGCAGCACCACAGCTCGACGGGAGCAGTTCTTC
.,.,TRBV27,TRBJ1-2,CASSLSQRAGDLYGYTF,TGTGCCAGCAGTTTATCTCAGCGGGCAGGGGACCTCTATGGCTACACCTTC
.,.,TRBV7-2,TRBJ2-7,CASSLAGIARYNAYEQYF,TGTGCCAGCAGCTTAGCGGGAATAGCGCGGTATAATGCCTACGAGCAGTACTTC
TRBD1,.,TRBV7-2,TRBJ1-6,CASSWTGENSPLHF,TGTGCCAGCAGCTGGACAGGGGAAAATTCACCCCTCCACTTT
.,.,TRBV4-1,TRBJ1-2,CASSQELGRADYGYTF,TGCGCCAGCAGCCAAGAGTTGGGTAGGGCCGACTATGGCTACACCTTC
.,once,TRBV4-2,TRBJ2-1,CASRTGTDPYNEQFF,TGTGCCAGCAGGACCGGGACCGACCCCTACAATGAGCAGTTCTTC
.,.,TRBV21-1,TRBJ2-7,CASSAETGEGFPYEQYF,TGTGCCAGCAGCGCAGAAACAGGTGAGGGGTTCCCCTACGAGCAGTACTTC
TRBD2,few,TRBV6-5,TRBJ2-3,CASSTGIAGGRGDTQYF,TGTGCCAGCAGTACTGGGATAGCGGGAGGCCGGGGAGATACGCAGTATTTT
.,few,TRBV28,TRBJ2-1,CASSLGQTPYNEQFF,TGTGCCAGCAGTTTAGGTCAGACACCCTACAATGAGCAGTTCTTC
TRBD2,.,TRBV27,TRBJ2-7,CASSLSYLAGRLEQYF,TGTGCCAGCAGTTTATCCTACCTAGCGGGGAGGTTGGAGCAGTACTTC
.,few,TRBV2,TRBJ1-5,CASSDSVYQPQHF,TGTGCCAGCAGTGATAGTGTATATCAGCCCCAGCATTTT
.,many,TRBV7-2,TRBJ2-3,CASSLEGGKGDTQYF,TGTGCCAGCAGCTTAGAAGGGGGAAAGGGAGATACGCAGTATTTT
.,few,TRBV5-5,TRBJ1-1,CASSRGGARGTEAFF,TGTGCCAGCAGCCGGGGGGGGGCCCGGGGCACTGAAGCTTTCTTT
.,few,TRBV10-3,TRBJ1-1,CAISATSNTEAFF,TGTGCCATCAGTGCGACCTCGAACACTGAAGCTTTCTTT
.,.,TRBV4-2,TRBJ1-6,CASSQDLPNTGSPPHF,TGTGCCAGCAGCCAAGATCTGCCCAACACCGGCTCACCCCCCCACTTT
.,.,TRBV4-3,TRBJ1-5,CASSQVLGASNQPQHF,TGCGCCAGCAGCCAAGTGTTGGGCGCGAGCAATCAGCCCCAGCATTTT
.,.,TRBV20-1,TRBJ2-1,CSALAGLTLGEQFF,TGCAGTGCCCTGGCGGGACTGACTTTGGGGGAGCAGTTCTTC
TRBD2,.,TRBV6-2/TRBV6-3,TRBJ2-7,CASRRTSGTYEQYF,TGTGCCAGCAGGAGGACTAGCGGAACCTACGAGCAGTACTTC
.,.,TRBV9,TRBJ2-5,CASSVGTDSQETQYF,TGTGCCAGCAGCGTAGGTACGGATTCGCAAGAGACCCAGTACTTC
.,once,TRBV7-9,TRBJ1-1,CASSHGTGSRGTEAFF,TGTGCCAGCAGCCACGGGACGGGCAGCCGGGGCACTGAAGCTTTCTTT